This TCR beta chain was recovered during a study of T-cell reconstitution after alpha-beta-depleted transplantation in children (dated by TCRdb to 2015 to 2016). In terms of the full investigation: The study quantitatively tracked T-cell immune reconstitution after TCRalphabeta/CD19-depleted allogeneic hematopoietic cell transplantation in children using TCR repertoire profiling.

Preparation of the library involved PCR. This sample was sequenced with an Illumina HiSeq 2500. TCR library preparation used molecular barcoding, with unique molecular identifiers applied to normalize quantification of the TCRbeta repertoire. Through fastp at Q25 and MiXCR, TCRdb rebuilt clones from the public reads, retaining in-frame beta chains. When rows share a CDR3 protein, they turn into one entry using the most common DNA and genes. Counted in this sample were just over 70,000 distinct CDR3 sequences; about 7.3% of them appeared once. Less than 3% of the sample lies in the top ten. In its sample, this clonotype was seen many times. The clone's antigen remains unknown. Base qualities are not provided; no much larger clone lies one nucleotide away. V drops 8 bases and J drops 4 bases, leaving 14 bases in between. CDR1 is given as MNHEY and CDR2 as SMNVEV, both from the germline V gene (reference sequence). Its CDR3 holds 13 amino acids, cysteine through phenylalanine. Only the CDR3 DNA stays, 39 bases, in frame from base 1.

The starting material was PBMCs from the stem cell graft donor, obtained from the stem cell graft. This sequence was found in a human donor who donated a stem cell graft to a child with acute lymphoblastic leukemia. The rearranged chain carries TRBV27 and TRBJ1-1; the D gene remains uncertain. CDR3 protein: CASGVWVGTEAFF. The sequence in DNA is TGTGCCAGCGGTGTCTGGGTGGGCACTGAAGCTTTCTTT.